The present T cell receptor (beta chain) was sequenced within a study of PD-1 blockade in classical Hodgkin lymphoma. All the patients suffered relapse after autologous stem cell transplantation, and brentuximab vedotin exposure differed. CDR3 length equals 17 residues. Trimming cost V 2 bases and J 4 bases; bases outside gene matches: 6. Per the germline V gene, CDR1 is MGHRA and CDR2 is YSYEKL. TCRdb's copy holds only in-frame clones and misses some; the assay was immunoSEQ multiplex PCR. The profile shows about 7,500 clones, about 80% of them singletons. The chain is built from TRBV4-1 and TRBJ2-1; 12 nucleotides align to TRBD2. The clonotype originates from a human donor with classical Hodgkin lymphoma. Sequenced material: peripheral blood mononuclear cells (PBMCs), taken at baseline. In DNA form, the CDR3 reads TGCGCCAGCAGCCAACCTAGACTAGCGGGAGCTTACAATGAGCAGTTCTTC. Translated: CASSQPRLAGAYNEQFF.